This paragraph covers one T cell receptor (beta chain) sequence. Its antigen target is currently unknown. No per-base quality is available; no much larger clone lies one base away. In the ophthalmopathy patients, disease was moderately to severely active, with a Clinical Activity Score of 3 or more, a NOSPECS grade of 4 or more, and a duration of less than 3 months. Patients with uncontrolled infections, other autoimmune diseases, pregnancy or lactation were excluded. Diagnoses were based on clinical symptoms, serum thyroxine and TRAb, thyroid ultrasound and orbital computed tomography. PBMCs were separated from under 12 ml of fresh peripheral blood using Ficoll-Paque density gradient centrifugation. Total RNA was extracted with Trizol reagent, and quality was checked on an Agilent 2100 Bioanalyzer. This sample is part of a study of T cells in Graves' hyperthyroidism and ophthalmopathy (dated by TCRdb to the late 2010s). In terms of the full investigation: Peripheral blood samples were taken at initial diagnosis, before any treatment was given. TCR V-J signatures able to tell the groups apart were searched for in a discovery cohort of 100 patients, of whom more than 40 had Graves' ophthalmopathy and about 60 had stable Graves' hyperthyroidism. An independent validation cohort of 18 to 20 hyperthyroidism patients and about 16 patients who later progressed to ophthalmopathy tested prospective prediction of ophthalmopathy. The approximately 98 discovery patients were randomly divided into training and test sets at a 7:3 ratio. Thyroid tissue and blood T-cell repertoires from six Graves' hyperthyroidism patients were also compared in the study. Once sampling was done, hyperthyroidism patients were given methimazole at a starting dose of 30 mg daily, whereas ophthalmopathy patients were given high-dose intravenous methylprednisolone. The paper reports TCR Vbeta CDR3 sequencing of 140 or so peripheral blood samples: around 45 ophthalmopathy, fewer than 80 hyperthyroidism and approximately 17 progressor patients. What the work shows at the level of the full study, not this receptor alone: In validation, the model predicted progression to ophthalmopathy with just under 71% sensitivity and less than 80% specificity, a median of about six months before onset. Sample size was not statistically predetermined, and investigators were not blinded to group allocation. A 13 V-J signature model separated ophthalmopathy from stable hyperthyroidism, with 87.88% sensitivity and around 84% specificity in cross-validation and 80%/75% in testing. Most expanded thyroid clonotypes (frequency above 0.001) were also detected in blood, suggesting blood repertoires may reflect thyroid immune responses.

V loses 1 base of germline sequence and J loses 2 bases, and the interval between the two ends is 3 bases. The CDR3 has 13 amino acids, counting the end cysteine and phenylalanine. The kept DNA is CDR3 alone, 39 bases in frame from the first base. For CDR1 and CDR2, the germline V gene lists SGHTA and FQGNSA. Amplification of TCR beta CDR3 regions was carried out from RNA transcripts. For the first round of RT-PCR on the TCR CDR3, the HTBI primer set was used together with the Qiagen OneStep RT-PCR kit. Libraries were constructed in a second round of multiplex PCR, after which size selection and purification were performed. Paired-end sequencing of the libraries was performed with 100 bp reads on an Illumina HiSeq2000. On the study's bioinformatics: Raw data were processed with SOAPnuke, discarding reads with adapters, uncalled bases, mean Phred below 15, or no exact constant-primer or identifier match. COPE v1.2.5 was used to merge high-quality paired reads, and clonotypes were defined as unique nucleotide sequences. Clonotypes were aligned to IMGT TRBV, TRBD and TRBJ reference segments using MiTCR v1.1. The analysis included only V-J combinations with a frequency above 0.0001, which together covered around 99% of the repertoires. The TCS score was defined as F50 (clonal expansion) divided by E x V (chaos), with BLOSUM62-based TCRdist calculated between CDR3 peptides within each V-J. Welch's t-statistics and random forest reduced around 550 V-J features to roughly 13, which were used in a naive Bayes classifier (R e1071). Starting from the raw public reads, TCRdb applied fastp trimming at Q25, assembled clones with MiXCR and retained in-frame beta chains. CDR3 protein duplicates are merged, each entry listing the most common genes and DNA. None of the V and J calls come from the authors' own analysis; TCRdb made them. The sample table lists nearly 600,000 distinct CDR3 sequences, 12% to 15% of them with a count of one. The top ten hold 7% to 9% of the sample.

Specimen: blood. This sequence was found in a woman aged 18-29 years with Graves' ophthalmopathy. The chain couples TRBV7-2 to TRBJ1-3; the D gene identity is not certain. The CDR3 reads CASSLEPGNTIYF. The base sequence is TGTGCCAGCAGCTTAGAGCCTGGAAACACCATATATTTT.